This TCR beta chain was retrieved from a study of blood T cells in healthy people across ages (dated by TCRdb to the mid-2010s). Broadly, across the study: In model experiments, template switching captured roughly one uniquely barcoded TCR beta cDNA molecule for every two T cells. The donors were divided into four age groups: young (average approximately 16 years), middle-aged (around 37), aged (approximately 62) and long-lived (82). Using deep sequencing normalized with unique cDNA molecular identifiers, the study measured how TCR beta repertoire diversity changes with age. Two additional independent replicas of 1 million unique cDNA reads from the same blood draw were analyzed for two donors (one aged 18 to 30 and one aged 80 or older).

On the study overall, not on this receptor specifically: Observed TCR beta diversity correlated strongly with the percentage of naive T cells measured by flow cytometry. Because donor CMV infection status was unknown, age-related changes in expanded clonotypes were potentially confounded. Because profiling used bulk unsorted PBMCs, naive and antigen-experienced compartments could not be compared conclusively. Observed TCR beta diversity per million T cells fell roughly linearly with age, and a significant reduction was already apparent by age around 44. The long-lived group showed more naive CD4+ T cells, fewer expanded clones and increased TCR diversity than the aged group, suggesting age selection. Estimates of total diversity based on one million sequenced T cells were regarded as lower bounds and as underestimates.

The library relied on 5' RACE. The run used an Illumina HiSeq 2500. A second PCR of roughly 7 to 12 cycles was run with a J-beta primer mix and a sample-barcoded 5' primer. A template-switch 5' adaptor carrying 12 random nucleotides introduced a unique molecular identifier onto each TCR beta cDNA molecule. At least 2.5 million CDR3-containing paired-end reads were obtained from each sample. First-strand cDNA was synthesized from all RNA with the Mint cDNA synthesis kit, primed by a TRBC-specific oligonucleotide. Following uracil-DNA glycosylase treatment, a first 18-cycle PCR with universal primers M1SS and BC2_uni_R was performed on all cDNA. The study's own analysis went as follows. For normalization, 1 million high-quality reads, each with a distinct molecular identifier, were randomly selected from each sample. Reads with shared molecular identifiers were discarded instead of being binned into consensus sequences. MiTCR, with a Q25 quality threshold and the strictest error-elimination algorithm, was used for CDR3 identification, clonotype clustering and error correction. A nonparametric unseen species model with Euler transformation was used to estimate a lower bound on total TCR beta diversity. TCRdb reprocessing: public reads trimmed at Q25 with fastp, clones called with MiXCR, in-frame beta chains kept. All rows with the same CDR3 protein become a single entry with the most common DNA and genes. TCRdb assigned the V and J calls; the authors' analysis was not used. The table for this sample lists some 930,000 distinct CDR3 sequences; approximately 32% of them were counted only once. About a tenth of the sample belongs to the ten largest clones.

The donors were under 40 Caucasian individuals from Russia, aged 6 to 90 years, who were systemically healthy. Each donor gave around 9.8 milliliters of peripheral blood, collected into EDTA-treated Vacutainer tubes. PBMCs were isolated by Ficoll-Paque density-gradient centrifugation, with at least 6.5 million obtained per sample. Total RNA, at least 6 micrograms per sample, was extracted from PBMCs with Trizol reagent. Naive CD45RAhigh/CD27high T cell percentages were measured by flow cytometry on a PBMC aliquot from every donor. The germline V gene provides CDR1 SGHRS and CDR2 YFSETQ. The CDR3 contains 15 residues, cysteine and phenylalanine counted. Just the 45-base CDR3 DNA is kept, in frame starting at base 1. Trimming accounts for 0 bases at V and 7 bases at J, while the number of junction bases matched to no gene is 9. As to this clonotype: The specificity of this receptor is unknown. No clone much larger than this one lies a single base away; base qualities are absent.

The data also belong to a second study, concerning T cells of mothers and their children. The second publication reports: Nine systemically healthy Caucasian individuals, comprising three mothers and their six children, were included as donors. cDNA synthesis used all of the extracted RNA, with 1.5 ug of RNA in each 15 ul reaction. In the second PCR, sample barcodes and 2-4 random nucleotides were introduced via the M1S primer. Over 9 million TCR beta CDR3 reads came from each mother, compared with some 3.1 million reads from each child. Thymic selection shapes the output of TCR recombination in a similar way in related and unrelated pairs, and inherited differences have a minor effect. Normalized repertoire overlap in related mother-child pairs was always slightly higher than in unrelated mother-child pairs, but the difference was never significant. No persistent microchimeric T cell clones were found, with a detection sensitivity of 80 to 100 clones per million clonotypes. In the study, deep NGS was used to compare the TCR beta repertoires of mothers and children, and features distinguishing related mother-child pairs from unrelated individuals were sought. The mean age was around 40 +/- 4 years for the mothers and approximately 11 +/- 4 years for the children. After adapter ligation with NEBNext reagents, the libraries were sequenced on Illumina HiSeq 2000 with 100+100 nt paired-end reads. Mother and child libraries were prepared a month apart and sequenced in separate runs to prevent cross-contamination. For each donor, between about 450,000 and 2,300,000 distinct TCR beta clonotypes were identified. Naive TCR beta clonotypes were estimated from low-frequency clonotypes matched to each donor's FACS-determined naive share, without sorting.

The sequence is built from TRBV5-1 and TRBJ1-2, with TRBD1 identical over 7 junction bases. The sequence derives from a middle-aged woman in good health. The sample taken for sequencing was blood. The DNA sequence is as follows: TGCGCCAGCAGCTTGGGACAGGGATCCCTCTCTGGCTACACCTTC. Its translation is CASSLGQGSLSGYTF.